The next 18 T cell receptor beta chains were all read from a single sample in a study of blood T cell repertoires in COVID-19 (dated by TCRdb to the early 2020s). The library was generated by the immunoSEQ multiplex PCR assay. TCRdb mirrors the immuneACCESS table, restricted to in-frame sequences. Some clones are absent from its copies; in checked studies, under half trace to an unresolved V gene, and the reason for the others is unknown. This sample gives around 190,000 clones in total; around 75% of them show up just once. Together, the top ten hold around 5.4% of the sample. Input material: peripheral blood. These receptors all stem from a woman between 40 and 50 years old with COVID-19, enrolled during active disease.

The chain has TRBV18 and TRBJ2-2; 11 nucleotides line up with TRBD2. With 2 bases clipped from V and 1 base from J, the junction kept 3 bases outside the gene matches. Germline CDR1 reads KGHSH; CDR2 reads LQKENI. This CDR3 spans 17 amino acids. The CDR3 is CASSPIGLAGNTGELFF. CDR3 in DNA: TGTGCCAGCTCACCAATTGGACTAGCGGGGAACACCGGGGAGCTGTTTTTT.

This rearrangement joins TRBV7-9 to TRBJ1-5, with 9 bases lining up with TRBD1. This CDR3 region has 15 residues. J was trimmed by 4 bases and V by 0 bases; bases with no gene match: 1. CDR1 and CDR2 from the germline V gene are SEHNR and FQNEAQ (reference sequence). CDR3 region: CASSLAGTGNQPQHF. CDR3 sequence (DNA): TGTGCCAGCAGCTTAGCTGGGACAGGGAATCAGCCCCAGCATTTT.

V and J are TRBV7-2 and TRBJ1-2; TRBD1 might be the D (5 bases). The germline gives CDR1 SGHTA, CDR2 FQGNSA. V lost 5 bases, J lost 7 bases, and 11 bases lay in between. The CDR3 totals 12 residues. For the CDR3, the DNA is TGTGCCAGCAGCCCAGGGCCTGGTGGCTACACCTTC. This codes for CASSPGPGGYTF.

V gene TRBV6-5 combines with J gene TRBJ2-5; 9 nucleotides agree with TRBD2. CDR1 is MNHEY and CDR2 is SVGAGI in the germline V gene. The V gene end was trimmed by 6 bases and the J gene end by 5 bases; junction bases not matched to a gene: 7. The CDR3 totals 14 residues. The CDR3 loop is CASRFSGGGETQYF. CDR3 nucleotides: TGTGCCAGCAGATTTAGCGGGGGAGGTGAGACCCAGTACTTC.

As DNA, the CDR3 is TGTGCCAGCAGCCCAGAGGCGGGCGGGGGCGTAATCTCCTACAATGAGCAGTTCTTC. Protein product: CASSPEAGGGVISYNEQFF. The chain couples TRBV7-6 to TRBJ2-1, with D possibly being TRBD2 (7 bases). The CDR3 loop spans 19 amino acids. The V end was cut by 5 bases, the J end by 0 bases, with 23 bases between. Germline assignment: CDR1 SGHVS and CDR2 FNYEAQ. The full variable domain, its missing parts supplied by reference TRBV7-6 and TRBJ2-1, is GAGVSQSPRYKVTKRGQDVALRCDPISGHVSLYWYRQALGQGPEFLTYFNYEAQQDKSGLPNDRFSAERPEGSISTLTIQRTEQRDSAMYRCASSPEAGGGVISYNEQFFGPGTRLTVL.

J is TRBJ2-7 and V is TRBV19, with a weak D call TRBD1 (6 bases). The length of the CDR3 is 13 residues. The ends were cut back, 10 bases at V and 1 base at J, with 14 bases in the middle. From germline, CDR1 is LNHDA and CDR2 SQIVND (reference sequence). Here the CDR3 reads CATGYQGSYEQYF. Written as DNA, the CDR3 is TGTGCCACCGGTTATCAGGGGTCCTACGAGCAGTACTTC.

This clone was counted a single time. The gene calls are TRBV5-1 and TRBJ1-1, with D unclear. Germline lookup yields CDR1 SGHRS and CDR2 YFSETQ. Trimming took 4 bases from V and 1 from J, leaving 11 bases between them. The CDR3 is made up of 14 amino acids. DNA for the CDR3: TGCGCCAGCAGCGCAGATTCGTCGAACACTGAAGCTTTCTTT. Protein sequence: CASSADSSNTEAFF. Full variable domain (missing parts from reference TRBV5-1 and TRBJ1-1): KAGVTQTPRYLIKTRGQQVTLSCSPISGHRSVSWYQQTPGQGLQFLFEYFSETQRNKGNFPGRFSGRQFSNSRSEMNVSTLELGDSALYLCASSADSSNTEAFFGQGTRLTVV.

The chain's CDR3 is CASSPPDRGLVGMREQYF. The CDR3 bases are TGTGCCAGCTCACCACCGGACAGGGGGCTGGTGGGTATGCGAGAGCAGTACTTC. The V gene is TRBV18, the J gene TRBJ2-7; 11 positions match TRBD1. This CDR3 is built from 18 residues. Per the germline V gene, CDR1 is KGHSH and CDR2 is LQKENI. Trimming removed 0 bases from V and 7 bases from J; junction bases left unmatched: 14.

This clone appeared many times. The chain joins TRBV10-2 to TRBJ1-5; weak D call: TRBD1 (6 bases). V lost 6 bases, J lost 0 bases, and 9 bases lay in between. The CDR3 has 14 amino acids. Germline lookup yields CDR1 WSHSY and CDR2 SAAADI. DNA of the CDR3: TGCGCCAGCAGGACAGGAAGTAGCAATCAGCCCCAGCATTTT. This encodes CASRTGSSNQPQHF.

The rearrangement uses TRBV2 and TRBJ2-1, with 10 bases aligning to TRBD2. V lost 5 bases, J lost 7 bases, and 8 bases stayed unmatched. CDR3 size: 15 residues. Germline V lookup: CDR1 SNHLY, CDR2 FYNNEI. The CDR3 DNA is TGTGCCAGCAGTACTGCTAGCGGGAGTATTAATGAGCAGTTCTTC. It translates to CASSTASGSINEQFF.

The chain recombines TRBV9 with TRBJ1-3, with 8 bases fitting TRBD1. CDR1 and CDR2 (germline): SGDLS, YYNGEE. V was pared by 7 bases and J by 2 bases, with 11 bases of the junction left unmatched. The CDR3 is 16 residues long. CDR3 sequence (DNA): TGTGCCAGCTCTGGGGGCGGACAGGGAACTGGAAACACCATATATTTT. This gives the protein CASSGGGQGTGNTIYF.

This clone occurred a few times. The chain uses TRBV5-1 and TRBJ2-1; 10 bases align to TRBD1. J lost 7 bases, V lost 3 bases, and 4 bases had no gene match. The CDR3 consists of 14 residues. The germline V gene encodes CDR1 SGHRS and CDR2 YFSETQ. The CDR3 nucleotides read TGCGCCAGCAGCTGGGACAGGGGTTCAAATGAGCAGTTCTTC. Translated: CASSWDRGSNEQFF.

The chain recombines TRBV14 with TRBJ2-1, with D possibly being TRBD1 (5 bases). Between the trimmed V and J ends, which lost 8 bases and 3 bases, there was a span of 14 bases. Per germline, CDR1 SGHDN and CDR2 FVKESK. The CDR3 loop spans 14 amino acids. This chain's CDR3 is CASSDSIFYNEQFF. The CDR3 nucleotides are TGTGCCAGCTCCGACAGTATATTCTACAATGAGCAGTTCTTC.

This rearrangement joins TRBV19 to TRBJ1-5; no clear D. V lost 5 bases to trimming and J lost 3 bases, with 11 bases between them. This CDR3 has 14 amino acids. Germline lookup yields CDR1 LNHDA and CDR2 SQIVND (reference sequence). The CDR3 DNA sequence: TGTGCCAGTAGTCTTTCTGACATCAATCAGCCCCAGCATTTT. This encodes CASSLSDINQPQHF.

This sequence joins TRBV11-2 and TRBJ2-1; maybe TRBD2 (6 bases). Trimming took off 1 base at V and 2 bases at J, with 9 bases between the two ends. The CDR3 totals 15 residues. Per germline, CDR1 SGHAT and CDR2 FQNNGV. The CDR3 DNA sequence: TGTGCCAGCAGCTTAGGCCAGCGGGCCTACAATGAGCAGTTCTTC. Protein: CASSLGQRAYNEQFF.

V and J are TRBV6-6 and TRBJ1-2; no definite D call. V was pared by 6 bases and J by 8 bases, with 13 bases between. CDR3 size: 12 residues. Per germline, CDR1 MNHNY and CDR2 SVGAGI (reference sequence). CDR3 protein: CASRVPGNGYTF. In DNA form, the CDR3 reads TGTGCCAGCAGAGTCCCCGGGAACGGCTACACCTTC.

This rearrangement joins TRBV6-6 to TRBJ2-7, with D perhaps matching TRBD1 (6 bases). Germline-derived CDR1 and CDR2 are MNHNY and SVGAGI (reference sequence). The CDR3 is made up of 14 amino acids. Between the trimmed V and J ends, which lost 2 bases and 3 bases, there was a span of 11 bases. DNA for the CDR3: TGTGCCAGCAGTTACACGGACAGCAACTACGAGCAGTACTTC. Protein product: CASSYTDSNYEQYF.

This clone was seen more than once but under ten times. The V gene is TRBV5-1, the J gene TRBJ1-1; D might be TRBD1 (5 bases). The CDR3 spans 13 residues. The V gene lost 3 bases and the J gene lost 11 bases, with 17 bases spanning the gap. Germline CDR1 reads SGHRS; CDR2 reads YFSETQ. The CDR3, as DNA: TGCGCCAGCAGCTACTCCGGGACTCAAACTGCTTTCTTT. Translating gives CASSYSGTQTAFF.